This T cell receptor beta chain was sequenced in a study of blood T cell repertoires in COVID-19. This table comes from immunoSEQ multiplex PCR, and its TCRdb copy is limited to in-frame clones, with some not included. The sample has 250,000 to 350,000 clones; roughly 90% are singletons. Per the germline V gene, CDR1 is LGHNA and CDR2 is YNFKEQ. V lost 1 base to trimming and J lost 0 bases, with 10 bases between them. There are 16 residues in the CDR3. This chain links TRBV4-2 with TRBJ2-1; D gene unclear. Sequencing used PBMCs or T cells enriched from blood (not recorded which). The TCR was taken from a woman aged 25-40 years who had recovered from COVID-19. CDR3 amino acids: CASSQGSWSSYNEQFF. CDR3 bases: TGTGCCAGCAGCCAAGGATCTTGGAGCTCCTACAATGAGCAGTTCTTC.